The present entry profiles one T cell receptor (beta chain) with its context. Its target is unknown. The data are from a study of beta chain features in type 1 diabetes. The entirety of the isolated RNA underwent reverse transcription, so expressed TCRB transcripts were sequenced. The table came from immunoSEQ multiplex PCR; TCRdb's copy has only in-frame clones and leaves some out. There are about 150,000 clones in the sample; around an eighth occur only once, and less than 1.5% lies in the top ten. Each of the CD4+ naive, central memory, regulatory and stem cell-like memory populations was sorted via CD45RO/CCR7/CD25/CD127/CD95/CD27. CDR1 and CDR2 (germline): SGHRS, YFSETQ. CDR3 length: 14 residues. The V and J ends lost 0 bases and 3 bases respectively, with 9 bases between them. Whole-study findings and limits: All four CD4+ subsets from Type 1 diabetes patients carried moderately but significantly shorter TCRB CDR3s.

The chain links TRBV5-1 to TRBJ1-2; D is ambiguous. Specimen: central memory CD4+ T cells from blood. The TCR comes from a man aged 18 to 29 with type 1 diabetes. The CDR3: CASSLVGEDYGYTF. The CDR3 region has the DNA TGCGCCAGCAGCTTGGTCGGGGAGGACTATGGCTACACCTTC.